The source of this T cell receptor beta chain is a study of beta chain features in type 1 diabetes (dated by TCRdb to between 2018 and 2020). With respect to the entire study: Mean age, gender distribution, total cell number and subset yield did not differ between patients and healthy donors. A total of roughly 98,000,000 sorted cells were examined across all samples, and RNA yield correlated strongly with the number of cells per subset. In the study, recently diagnosed type 1 diabetes patients and matched healthy donors were compared on the TCRB repertoires of their sorted circulating CD4+ T cell subsets. Whereas all 28 donors provided naive and central memory subsets, regulatory and stem cell-like memory subsets were isolated from just 8 patients and roughly 8 healthy donors. The research as a whole found: Naive, central memory and regulatory TCRB repertoires appeared more similar among patients than among healthy donors. PCR may preferentially amplify shorter templates, but because patient and control samples were amplified and corrected together, any resulting skew would affect both groups equally. Because the HLA sub-analyses included only small numbers of individuals, any influence of HLA type on TCRB rearrangement was left unresolved. Type 1 diabetes patients showed a moderate but significant shortening of TCRB CDR3 length in all four CD4+ subsets. Patients with type 1 diabetes made fewer insertions and deleted more nucleotides at VDJ recombination sites, implying thymic rearrangement abnormalities. Because cDNA rather than genomic DNA was sequenced, highly expressing activated cells could have been over-represented, although no difference in activation and CD3 levels was found between groups.

Of note for this clone: Its antigen target is currently unknown. Base quality data are lacking; no much larger clone is found one base away.

Clipping removes 4 bases from V and 11 bases from J, with 16 as the unmatched junction base count. For CDR1 and CDR2, the germline V gene lists SGDLS and YYNGEE. The CDR3 has 15 amino acids, counting the end cysteine and phenylalanine. Of the read, only the CDR3 DNA is kept; its 45 bases are in frame from base 1. The High Capacity cDNA Reverse Transcription Kit was used to reverse transcribe all of the isolated RNA, meaning that expressed TCRB transcripts were what got sequenced. Naive, central memory and regulatory T cell samples underwent deep immunoSEQ sequencing, averaging around 3.7 million total reads per sample. Sorted cells were lysed in RLT buffer and RNA was extracted with DNase-treated RNeasy Micro or Mini kits, depending on cell number. Each cell subset was processed separately to prevent cross-contamination, with patient and healthy donor samples processed together. The immunoSEQ multiplex PCR was used to amplify TCRB sequences from cDNA, generating 87-bp fragments that spanned the CDR3 region. Sequencing of the amplicons was performed on the Illumina HiSeq platform. On the study's bioinformatics: PCR bias was corrected computationally using synthetic template baselines, and reads within Hamming distance 2 were collapsed, with unmergeable singletons discarded. Reads were aligned to IMGT to assign V, D and J genes, CDR3 length, and insertions or deletions at six rearrangement sites. Within each subset, clonotype counts were normalized to sorted cell number, and only after that were true diversity and Gini coefficients computed with the tcR R package. Repertoire sharing was quantified using the overlap coefficient calculated on TCRB nucleotide sequences. Out-of-frame TCRB sequences from naive cells were analyzed to stand in for the pre-selection repertoire. Entries here come from immuneACCESS through TCRdb and include only in-frame sequences with V and J called. Some clones fail to appear in such tables; in the studies checked, an unresolved V gene covers under half of the shortfall, and the cause of the remainder is unknown. That table furnishes V, J and clone size, whereas the DNA furnished D and trimming. The sample includes 300,000 to 450,000 clones, with roughly 13% observed a single time. 0.0095% to 0.012% of the sample lies in the top ten.

Each donor gave one peripheral blood draw, averaging about 100 mL, which was collected into heparinised tubes. Naive, central memory, regulatory and stem cell-like memory CD4+ T cells were sorted on a BD FACSAria II using a panel including CD45RO, CCR7, CD25, CD127, CD95 and CD27. Purity was above 98% for every sorted population. PBMCs were isolated immediately by Lymphoprep density gradient centrifugation and stained directly without culture. So that batch effects would be minimized, each experiment stained and sorted samples in pairs, pairing one healthy donor with one patient. This clonotype originated in a woman aged 18-30 years with type 1 diabetes. The specimen sequenced was naive CD4+ T cells from blood. The cell subset or site label, read with the paper, signifies: true naive CD4+ T cells. The rearrangement combines TRBV9 with TRBJ1-1, and 8 junction bases match TRBD1. The nucleotide sequence reads as follows: TGTGCCAGCAGCCCGACAATCACCGCAGGGGGCGAGGCTTTCTTT. This translates into CASSPTITAGGEAFF.